This record looks at one T cell receptor (beta chain) sequence and its context. The data were obtained in a study of T cell clonotyping in hematopoietic cell transplantation. Study information: Recipients' pretransplant samples followed cytoreduction.

Time point: recipient sample about 28 days before transplant, after cytoreduction. The CDR3 length is 14 residues. Germline V gene data show CDR1 as MDHEN and CDR2 as SYDVKM. The V and J ends lost 6 bases and 6 bases, in that order; junction bases with no gene match: 7. Some clones are missing from TCRdb's copy, which holds only in-frame ones; the method was immunoSEQ multiplex PCR. The sample has tens of thousands of clones; 90% to 97% are singletons. The clonotype originates from a woman between 50 and 59 years old with acute myeloid leukemia. Some clones in this sample may be carry-over from other donors' samples. This chain links TRBV28 with TRBJ2-1; the match to TRBD1 covers 8 bases. The sample was peripheral blood mononuclear cells, taken before stem cell transplant. The CDR3 DNA is TGTGCCAGCAGCCCAGGGGGCTTGAGCAATGAGCAGTTCTTC. Translated, it gives CASSPGGLSNEQFF.